These 22 T cell receptor beta chains came from one sample sequenced in a study of radiation and T cells in renal cell carcinoma. Noted treatment: 15 Gy SBRT to primary tumor, nephrectomy 4 weeks later. The assay was immunoSEQ multiplex PCR, and TCRdb's table has in-frame clones only and misses some. The sample contains around 20,000 clones, 47% of which appear only once. Material: tumor tissue, obtained from a patient whose treatment included radiotherapy and nephrectomy. The source of these receptors is a woman aged 50 to 60 with renal cell carcinoma.

The rearrangement joins TRBV7-9 to TRBJ2-5; 10 bases are shared with TRBD2. Germline-derived CDR1 and CDR2 are SEHNR and FQNEAQ (reference sequence). With 4 bases clipped from V and 4 bases from J, the junction kept 3 bases outside the gene matches. CDR3 size: 14 residues. CDR3 coding DNA: TGTGCCAGCAGCTCAGGACTAGCGGTAGAGACCCAGTACTTC. This codes for CASSSGLAVETQYF.

The chain employs TRBV9 and TRBJ2-7, with a tentative D call TRBD1 (6 bases). Deletions cut 4 bases from V and 3 bases from J, with 14 bases between. Germline loops: CDR1 SGDLS, CDR2 YYNGEE. The CDR3 runs 14 residues. The CDR3 sequence is CASSPRDNFYEQYF. CDR3 bases: TGTGCCAGCAGCCCCCGGGACAACTTCTACGAGCAGTACTTC.

The chain employs TRBV6-6 and TRBJ2-7; D not resolved. This CDR3 contains 11 residues. V was shortened by 6 bases and J by 2 bases, with 5 bases between the two germline ends. Germline V gene sequence: CDR1 MNHNY, CDR2 SVGAGI (reference sequence). Here the CDR3 reads CASSGAYEQYF. CDR3 nucleotides: TGTGCCAGCAGCGGTGCCTACGAGCAGTACTTC.

This chain links TRBV2 with TRBJ2-7, with 9 bases aligning to TRBD2. V was clipped by 6 bases and J by 7 bases; unmatched bases: 13. CDR1 is SNHLY and CDR2 is FYNNEI in the germline V gene. The CDR3 contains 15 residues. CDR3 sequence reads: CASRMIAGDTGEQYF. The CDR3 coding sequence is TGTGCCAGCAGAATGATAGCGGGGGACACGGGGGAGCAGTACTTC.

J is TRBJ1-5 and V is TRBV7-2; D may be TRBD1 (5 bases). Per germline, CDR1 SGHTA and CDR2 FQGNSA. With 5 bases removed from V and 7 bases from J, the gap between germline ends came to 9 bases. The CDR3 sequence is 12 residues long. This chain's CDR3 is CASSHRGQPQHF. CDR3 bases: TGTGCCAGCAGCCATCGGGGGCAGCCCCAGCATTTT.

The sample holds a few counts of this clone. The chain uses TRBV27 and TRBJ1-1, with D perhaps matching TRBD1 (5 bases). V dropped 6 bases and J dropped 0 bases, with 11 bases sitting between them. This CDR3 region has 14 residues. Germline CDR1 and CDR2: MNHEY and SMNVEV (reference sequence). The CDR3 sequence: CASRRTGMNTEAFF. CDR3 in DNA: TGTGCCAGCAGACGAACAGGCATGAACACTGAAGCTTTCTTT.

The rearrangement links TRBV18 to TRBJ2-1; the match to TRBD1 covers 7 bases. CDR1 KGHSH and CDR2 LQKENI come from the germline V gene. Unmatched junction bases numbered 4, after V lost 4 bases and J lost 7 bases. CDR3 size: 13 residues. CDR3 nucleotide sequence: TGTGCCAGCTCACGGGACAGTGGGAATGAGCAGTTCTTC. It codes for CASSRDSGNEQFF.

The chain recombines TRBV2 with TRBJ1-2, with 7 bases that match TRBD1. V shed 6 bases, J shed 0 bases, and the junction held 16 bases outside the gene matches. Germline lookup yields CDR1 SNHLY and CDR2 FYNNEI. There are 18 residues in the CDR3. The CDR3 nucleotides read TGTGCCAGCAGCGCAACAGGGGCCGCTCTTCGTACTAACTATGGCTACACCTTC. Translation gives CASSATGAALRTNYGYTF.

The rearrangement uses TRBV5-6 and TRBJ2-1; the D is unclear. Per germline, CDR1 SGHDT and CDR2 YYEEEE. Trimming removed 0 bases from V and 15 bases from J, with 10 bases in between. This CDR3 is 11 amino acids long. CDR3 bases: TGTGCCAGCAGCTTGGGGAGTGCGCGGTTCTTC. Amino acids: CASSLGSARFF. The full variable domain, in which reference TRBV5-6 and TRBJ2-1 provide the parts outside the CDR3, is DAGVTQSPTHLIKTRGQQVTLRCSPKSGHDTVSWYQQALGQGPQFIFQYYEEEERQRGNFPDRFSGHQFPNYSSELNVNALLLGDSALYLCASSLGSARFFGPGTRLTVL.

This clone was picked up many times. The chain uses TRBV2 and TRBJ2-1, with 8 positions matching TRBD1. Germline CDR1 and CDR2: SNHLY and FYNNEI. The CDR3 extends over 15 amino acids. The V segment lost 4 bases and the J segment 12 bases; nucleotides outside the gene matches: 14. CDR3 nucleotide sequence: TGTGCCAGCAGTGGGGGACAGGTCCTCCCAGGTGGGCAGTTCTTC. This gives the protein CASSGGQVLPGGQFF. The entire variable domain, with the rest obtained from reference TRBV2 and TRBJ2-1, is as follows: EPEVTQTPSHQVTQMGQEVILRCVPISNHLYFYWYRQILGQKVEFLVSFYNNEISEKSEIFDDQFSVERPDGSNFTLKIRSTKLEDSAMYFCASSGGQVLPGGQFFGPGTRLTVL.

This clone was detected a few times. This chain uses TRBV6-5 with TRBJ1-2; no clear D. The CDR3 runs to 12 residues. Trimming removed 4 bases at V and 4 bases at J, with 7 bases between. Per germline, CDR1 MNHEY and CDR2 SVGAGI. CDR3 residues: CASSFRGYGYTF. For the CDR3, the DNA is TGTGCCAGCAGTTTCCGGGGCTATGGCTACACCTTC.

The rearrangement links TRBV9 to TRBJ1-1; 10 nucleotides line up with TRBD1. The V gene's germline CDR1 is SGDLS and CDR2 YYNGEE. The ends lost 3 bases at V and 1 base at J; junction bases unmatched: 3. CDR3 length: 15 amino acids. CDR3 DNA: TGTGCCAGCAGCGCCCGGGACAGGGGGAACACTGAAGCTTTCTTT. The encoded protein is CASSARDRGNTEAFF.

The V and J genes are TRBV19 and TRBJ1-2; the match to TRBD1 covers 7 bases. The junction had 4 bases not matched to a gene; V was cut back by 3 bases and J by 0 bases. Germline V lookup: CDR1 LNHDA, CDR2 SQIVND (reference sequence). The length of the CDR3 is 15 residues. CDR3: CASSILGTANYGYTF. Written as DNA, the CDR3 is TGTGCCAGTAGTATCCTAGGGACAGCTAACTATGGCTACACCTTC.

The chain has TRBV9 and TRBJ2-1; D remains ambiguous. V lost 0 bases, J lost 3 bases, and 13 bases lay in between. Germline V gene lookup returns CDR1 SGDLS and CDR2 YYNGEE. This CDR3 is built from 16 residues. CDR3 nucleotide sequence: TGTGCCAGCAGCGTAGTCTTAGGTTCCGGCTACAATGAGCAGTTCTTC. Its translation: CASSVVLGSGYNEQFF.

This chain uses TRBV2 with TRBJ1-6; a weak D match, TRBD1 (6 bases). Trimming took off 0 bases at V and 6 bases at J, with 12 bases between the two ends. CDR3 length equals 16 residues. Germline V gene lookup returns CDR1 SNHLY and CDR2 FYNNEI. In DNA form, the CDR3 reads TGTGCCAGCAGTGAAGCAGCCGGGACATCTAATTCACCCCTCCACTTT. Amino acids: CASSEAAGTSNSPLHF. The full variable domain, with the rest looked up from reference TRBV2 and TRBJ1-6, is EPEVTQTPSHQVTQMGQEVILRCVPISNHLYFYWYRQILGQKVEFLVSFYNNEISEKSEIFDDQFSVERPDGSNFTLKIRSTKLEDSAMYFCASSEAAGTSNSPLHFGNGTRLTVT.

The gene calls are TRBV7-8 and TRBJ1-1; D remains unclear. V lost 8 bases, J lost 4 bases, and 17 bases lay in between. The length of the CDR3 is 14 residues. Germline CDR1 reads SGHVS; CDR2 reads FQNEAQ. This CDR3 reads CASRKGGGRTEAFF. CDR3 DNA sequence: TGTGCCAGCCGCAAAGGTGGCGGGCGCACTGAAGCTTTCTTT.

This clone was detected a few times. The chain joins TRBV25-1 to TRBJ2-5, with a possible D match to TRBD1 (6 bases). V dropped 8 bases and J dropped 10 bases, with 20 bases sitting between them. The length of the CDR3 is 13 residues. The germline gives CDR1 MGHDK, CDR2 SYGVNS. The CDR3 region is CASSLFNSDSQYF. The CDR3 DNA is TGTGCCAGCTCCCTGTTTAACTCGGACAGCCAGTACTTC.

This clone was observed once. The V gene is TRBV2, the J gene TRBJ2-4; D is unresolved. The V end lost 1 base, the J end lost 0 bases, and 10 bases lay between the germline ends. Germline-derived CDR1 and CDR2 are SNHLY and FYNNEI. CDR3 length: 16 residues. CDR3 DNA: TGTGCCAGCAGTGAAGACGGGTTCCTAGCCAAAAACATTCAGTACTTC. Translation gives CASSEDGFLAKNIQYF.

This clone was seen more than once but under ten times. The V call is TRBV5-1, the J call TRBJ2-5; TRBD1 agrees at 7 bases. CDR3 length: 15 amino acids. The V segment lost 0 bases and the J segment 5 bases; nucleotides outside the gene matches: 7. Germline CDR1 reads SGHRS; CDR2 reads YFSETQ. The DNA of the CDR3 is TGCGCCAGCAGCTTGGCCGAAGGGGGCTACGAGACCCAGTACTTC. It specifies CASSLAEGGYETQYF.

The CDR3 sequence: CASSVGVSPHIQYF. CDR3 in DNA: TGTGCCAGCAGCGTAGGAGTCTCCCCCCACATTCAGTACTTC. The chain uses TRBV9 and TRBJ2-4, with D uncertain. V was pared by 0 bases and J by 8 bases, with 12 bases between. Germline CDR1 is SGDLS and CDR2 is YYNGEE. This CDR3 region has 14 residues.

The chain uses TRBV6-5 and TRBJ2-7; possibly TRBD1 or TRBD2 for D (5 bases each). V gave up 4 bases and J gave up 1 base, with 11 bases separating them. Germline V lookup: CDR1 MNHEY, CDR2 SVGAGI. CDR3 length: 14 residues. CDR3 nucleotides: TGTGCCAGCAGTTCCCGGGGCCGTTCCTACGAGCAGTACTTC. It is translated as CASSSRGRSYEQYF.

This clone was counted at least ten times. V gene TRBV7-3 combines with J gene TRBJ2-1; 9 positions match TRBD1. The V gene end was trimmed by 6 bases and the J gene end by 8 bases; junction bases not matched to a gene: 2. Looked up from germline, CDR1 is SGHTA and CDR2 is FQGTGA. The CDR3 length is 12 residues. The CDR3 DNA reads TGTGCCAGCAGTTGGACAGGGGATGAGCAGTTCTTC. The encoded protein is CASSWTGDEQFF.